This T cell receptor (beta chain) originates from a study of shared clonotypes between healthy human individuals. V lost 5 bases, J lost 7 bases, and 9 bases lay in between. The CDR3 is made up of 12 amino acids. CDR1 and CDR2 (germline): MNHEY, SMNVEV (reference sequence). TCRdb keeps only in-frame clones here, not all; method: immunoSEQ multiplex PCR. This sample has some 1,900,000 clones; about 95% occur once, and the top ten carry 0.9% to 1.5%. Naive CD8 cells comprised CD45RO-negative, CCR7-positively selected cells, excluding terminally differentiated effector memory CD45RA+ cells. The receptor's source is a man aged 18 to 29 in good health. The source material was naive CD8+ T cells sorted from blood. The chain employs TRBV27 and TRBJ1-5; no clear D. CDR3: CASSDGVQPQHF. The CDR3 bases are TGTGCCAGCAGTGATGGAGTCCAGCCCCAGCATTTT.